Reported below is one T cell receptor beta chain. CDR1 LGHDT and CDR2 YNNKEL come from the germline V gene (reference sequence). This CDR3 comprises 14 residues. Germline trimming cut 4 bases from V and 6 bases from J; bases unmatched to any gene: 9. Each CDR3 protein gets one entry after TCRdb re-called the RT-PCR reads with MiXCR. The sample records about 680,000 distinct CDR3 sequences, 14% being singletons. The TCR originated in a female donor in good health, serving as a healthy control. The chain employs TRBV3-1 and TRBJ2-7; 7 bases line up with TRBD2. The sample consisted of memory CD4+ T cells from blood. The CDR3, as DNA: TGTGCCAGCAGCCCCTTTGCGGGAGTCCTCGAGCAGTACTTC. Translation: CASSPFAGVLEQYF.